The 25 T cell receptor beta chains below all came from one sample that was sequenced in a study of blood T cell repertoires in COVID-19. The data were produced by immunoSEQ multiplex PCR, yet TCRdb's version contains in-frame clones alone and is incomplete. The sample has 150,000 or so clones; around 84% are singletons. Sequencing was done on a sample of peripheral blood. These receptors were obtained from a woman of 80 years or more with acute or convalescent COVID-19.

V gene TRBV10-3 combines with J gene TRBJ2-7, with TRBD1 matching 9 bases. The CDR3 runs to 13 residues. Germline V gene data show CDR1 as ENHRY and CDR2 as SYGVKD. V lost 10 bases and J lost 7; bases outside the gene matches: 11. DNA for the CDR3: TGTGCCACCAGCGGGACAGGGAGTAGGGAGCAGTACTTC. This translates into CATSGTGSREQYF.

The V call is TRBV28, the J call TRBJ2-3; 11 bases line up with TRBD2. The V gene's germline CDR1 is MDHEN and CDR2 SYDVKM. The CDR3 is made up of 16 amino acids. Trimming cost V 5 bases and J 4 bases; bases outside gene matches: 8. CDR3 sequence: CASSPTSGSHADTQYF. CDR3 DNA: TGTGCCAGCAGTCCCACTAGCGGGAGCCACGCAGATACGCAGTATTTT.

This clone was picked up one time. The gene calls are TRBV6-4 and TRBJ1-6, with TRBD1 matching 7 bases. This CDR3 is built from 18 residues. Germline V lookup: CDR1 MRHNA, CDR2 SNTAGT. Trimming at V came to 6 bases and at J to 4 bases, leaving 15 bases not matched to a gene. The CDR3 sequence: CASRDINRGLGYNSPLHF. CDR3 sequence (DNA): TGTGCCAGCAGAGATATAAACAGGGGTTTGGGTTATAATTCACCCCTCCACTTT.

This chain uses TRBV5-4 with TRBJ1-3, with TRBD1 matching over 9 bases. The CDR3 length is 17 residues. V trimming: 0 bases; J trimming: 1 base; junction bases outside the gene matches: 5. Per the germline V gene, CDR1 is SGHNT and CDR2 is YYREEE (reference sequence). The CDR3 region is CASSLGGTGLSGNTIYF. CDR3 sequence (DNA): TGTGCCAGCAGCTTGGGAGGGACAGGGTTGTCTGGAAACACCATATATTTT.

CDR3 amino acids: CASSLGDRGRANEQFF. The CDR3 DNA is TGCGCCAGCAGCTTGGGGGACAGGGGGAGAGCCAATGAGCAGTTCTTC. The chain carries TRBV5-1 and TRBJ2-1, with TRBD1 identical over 11 bases. Germline CDR1 SGHRS, CDR2 YFSETQ. This CDR3 has 16 amino acids. Trimming removed 0 bases from V and 6 bases from J; junction bases left unmatched: 5. The full variable domain, rest sourced from reference TRBV5-1 and TRBJ2-1, is KAGVTQTPRYLIKTRGQQVTLSCSPISGHRSVSWYQQTPGQGLQFLFEYFSETQRNKGNFPGRFSGRQFSNSRSEMNVSTLELGDSALYLCASSLGDRGRANEQFFGPGTRLTVL.

The chain recombines TRBV6-6 with TRBJ2-2, with D unresolved. The V end lost 5 bases, the J end lost 1 base, and 8 bases lay between the germline ends. The CDR3 is made up of 14 amino acids. CDR1 is MNHNY and CDR2 is SVGAGI in the germline V gene (reference sequence). CDR3 residues: CASSPPGNTGELFF. CDR3 nucleotides: TGTGCCAGCAGTCCTCCGGGGAACACCGGGGAGCTGTTTTTT.

The CDR3 sequence: CASSFQGRDNSPLHF. In DNA form, the CDR3 reads TGCGCCAGCAGCTTCCAGGGGAGAGATAATTCACCCCTCCACTTT. The genes are TRBV5-1 and TRBJ1-6, with D maybe TRBD1 (6 bases). This CDR3 spans 15 amino acids. V gave up 2 bases and J gave up 5 bases, with 11 bases separating them. Germline-derived CDR1 and CDR2 are SGHRS and YFSETQ.

This chain links TRBV29-1 with TRBJ1-3; the D is unclear. Germline CDR1 reads SQVTM; CDR2 reads ANQGSEA. Trimming pared 4 bases from V and 4 bases from J, leaving 11 bases between. The CDR3 loop spans 13 amino acids. This CDR3 reads CSVVPSTGNTIYF. CDR3 coding DNA: TGCAGCGTTGTCCCCTCTACCGGAAACACCATATATTTT.

The rearrangement uses TRBV27 and TRBJ1-3; 7 bases are shared with TRBD1. There are 18 residues in the CDR3. Germline values: CDR1 MNHEY, CDR2 SMNVEV (reference sequence). V dropped 5 bases and J dropped 0; count of bases not matched to a gene: 13. The CDR3 loop reads CASSPTGRLLGSGNTIYF. The CDR3 nucleotides are TGTGCCAGCAGTCCGACAGGGAGGCTTTTGGGCTCTGGAAACACCATATATTTT.

Only one count was recorded for this clone. The chain employs TRBV19 and TRBJ2-3, with D possibly TRBD2 on 6 matching bases. The germline V gene encodes CDR1 LNHDA and CDR2 SQIVND (reference sequence). The length of the CDR3 is 16 residues. V shed 5 bases and J shed 0 bases, with 15 bases lying between them. The CDR3: CASSPRRGSSTDTQYF. The CDR3 DNA reads TGTGCCAGTAGTCCACGGAGGGGATCTAGCACAGATACGCAGTATTTT.

This clone occurred a few times. The chain carries TRBV10-1 and TRBJ2-4; 7 positions match TRBD1. The CDR3 loop spans 14 amino acids. Germline trimming cut 9 bases from V and 6 bases from J; bases unmatched to any gene: 11. The germline V gene encodes CDR1 WNHNN and CDR2 SYGVQD (reference sequence). Written as DNA, the CDR3 is TGCGCCAGAGAGACAGGGCATATCCCAAACATTCAGTACTTC. Residues: CARETGHIPNIQYF.

This chain joins TRBV2 and TRBJ1-1, with D perhaps TRBD1 (6 bases). Germline V gene lookup returns CDR1 SNHLY and CDR2 FYNNEI. The germline V and J ends were trimmed by 6 bases and 1 base, with 12 bases remaining between them. This CDR3 comprises 14 residues. The CDR3 coding sequence is TGTGCCAGCAGCACTAGGGGGACGAACACTGAAGCTTTCTTT. It is translated as CASSTRGTNTEAFF.

V usage is TRBV4-1 and J usage is TRBJ2-5; no definite D call. Germline V lookup: CDR1 MGHRA, CDR2 YSYEKL. The CDR3 is made up of 13 amino acids. V was shortened by 0 bases and J by 3 bases, with 5 bases between the two germline ends. Written as DNA, the CDR3 is TGCGCCAGCAGCCAAGATCAGGAAGAGACCCAGTACTTC. Translating it yields CASSQDQEETQYF.

The J gene is TRBJ1-5, the V gene TRBV24-1; 10 positions match TRBD1. V was clipped by 4 bases and J by 5 bases; unmatched bases: 7. CDR1 and CDR2 from the germline V gene are KGHDR and SFDVKD. The CDR3 runs to 16 residues. The DNA for the CDR3 is TGTGCCACCAGTGAGAGGGACAGGGGATGGGATCAGCCCCAGCATTTT. Its protein product is CATSERDRGWDQPQHF.

The rearrangement joins TRBV5-4 to TRBJ1-6, with D possibly TRBD1 on 6 matching bases. Germline values: CDR1 SGHNT, CDR2 YYREEE (reference sequence). This CDR3 contains 15 residues. Trimming removed 3 bases from V and 3 bases from J, with 10 bases in between. CDR3 in amino acids: CASSSQGFYNSPLHF. CDR3 nucleotide sequence: TGTGCCAGCAGCTCACAGGGCTTCTATAATTCACCCCTCCACTTT.

This clone showed up just a few times. The chain has TRBV14 and TRBJ1-4; D is perhaps TRBD1 (5 bases). The germline V gene encodes CDR1 SGHDN and CDR2 FVKESK. The CDR3 runs 13 residues. V was trimmed by 2 bases and J by 6 bases, leaving 7 bases between them. The CDR3 DNA is TGTGCCAGCAGCCAACCAGGGTATGAAAAACTGTTTTTT. Protein sequence: CASSQPGYEKLFF.

The sample holds a few counts of this clone. The chain has TRBV3-1 (or the pseudogene TRBV3-2) and TRBJ2-4; TRBD1 is a possible D gene (6 bases). The length of the CDR3 is 16 residues. Germline-derived CDR1 and CDR2 are LGHDT and YNNKEL (reference sequence). V lost 5 bases to trimming and J lost 0 bases, with 14 bases between them. The CDR3 loop is CASSNTGTRAKNIQYF. The DNA for the CDR3 is TGTGCCAGCAGCAACACAGGGACAAGAGCCAAAAACATTCAGTACTTC.

The rearrangement uses TRBV27 and TRBJ2-7, with 9 bases aligning to TRBD1. Germline trimming cut 2 bases from V and 5 bases from J; bases unmatched to any gene: 4. The germline CDR1 and CDR2 sequences are MNHEY and SMNVEV (reference sequence). This CDR3 has 14 residues. The CDR3 protein is CASSLNRGQDEQYF. The CDR3 coding sequence is TGTGCCAGCAGTTTAAACAGGGGGCAGGACGAGCAGTACTTC.

This clone was seen a single time. This chain connects TRBV7-8 to TRBJ2-7; 13 bases match TRBD2. Germline CDR1 reads SGHVS; CDR2 reads FQNEAQ. This CDR3 contains 16 residues. V gave up 2 bases and J gave up 4 bases; unmatched junction bases: 5. CDR3 residues: CASSLSLAGGYYEQYF. Written as DNA, the CDR3 is TGTGCCAGCAGCTTATCACTAGCGGGGGGGTATTACGAGCAGTACTTC. Supplemented by reference TRBV7-8 and TRBJ2-7, the full variable domain reads GAGVSQSPRYKVAKRGQDVALRCDPISGHVSLFWYQQALGQGPEFLTYFQNEAQLDKSGLPSDRFFAERPEGSVSTLKIQRTQQEDSAVYLCASSLSLAGGYYEQYFGPGTRLTVT.

The chain carries TRBV7-2 and TRBJ2-7; TRBD1 matches at 7 bases. CDR1 is SGHTA and CDR2 is FQGNSA in the germline V gene. The junction had 16 bases not matched to a gene; V was cut back by 8 bases and J by 6 bases. CDR3 size: 15 residues. The CDR3 DNA reads TGTGCCAGCCGATTTGCCGGGACAGAAATGGGCGAGCAGTACTTC. Amino acid sequence: CASRFAGTEMGEQYF. Full variable domain (remainder filled in from reference TRBV7-2 and TRBJ2-7): GAGVSQSPSNKVTEKGKDVELRCDPISGHTALYWYRQSLGQGLEFLIYFQGNSAPDKSGLPSDRFSAERTGGSVSTLTIQRTQQEDSAVYLCASRFAGTEMGEQYFGPGTRLTVT.

V and J are TRBV5-1 and TRBJ2-5; 12 bases are a match to TRBD2. CDR1 SGHRS and CDR2 YFSETQ come from the germline V gene. The CDR3 consists of 16 residues. The J segment lost 4 bases and the V segment lost 3 bases, leaving 7 bases of the junction unmatched. CDR3 sequence reads: CASSSGLAGSGETQYF. The CDR3 bases are TGCGCCAGCAGCTCAGGACTAGCGGGAAGCGGAGAGACCCAGTACTTC. The full variable domain, rest sourced from reference TRBV5-1 and TRBJ2-5, is KAGVTQTPRYLIKTRGQQVTLSCSPISGHRSVSWYQQTPGQGLQFLFEYFSETQRNKGNFPGRFSGRQFSNSRSEMNVSTLELGDSALYLCASSSGLAGSGETQYFGPGTRLLVL.

This clone was recorded once. The sample carries other DNA sequences with the same CDR3. In DNA, the CDR3 is TGCGCCAGCAGCTTGAACAGTAACTATGGCTACACCTTC. Protein product: CASSLNSNYGYTF. The chain couples TRBV5-1 to TRBJ1-2; no clear D gene. Per germline, CDR1 SGHRS and CDR2 YFSETQ. V gave up 1 base and J gave up 1 base, with 5 bases separating them. This CDR3 spans 13 amino acids. The full variable domain, rest sourced from reference TRBV5-1 and TRBJ1-2, is KAGVTQTPRYLIKTRGQQVTLSCSPISGHRSVSWYQQTPGQGLQFLFEYFSETQRNKGNFPGRFSGRQFSNSRSEMNVSTLELGDSALYLCASSLNSNYGYTFGSGTRLTVV.

The chain carries TRBV5-4 and TRBJ2-2; 9 nucleotides align to TRBD2. V was clipped by 5 bases and J by 1 base; unmatched bases: 6. CDR1 is SGHNT, CDR2 YYREEE, per germline (reference sequence). The CDR3 length is 16 residues. CDR3: CASSGGGALNTGELFF. The CDR3 bases are TGTGCCAGCAGTGGCGGGGGGGCCTTGAACACCGGGGAGCTGTTTTTT.

CDR3: CASSEVSGQGRKAFF. The DNA for the CDR3 is TGTGCCAGCAGTGAAGTGTCGGGACAGGGGCGTAAAGCTTTCTTT. J is TRBJ1-1 and V is TRBV6-1, with 10 bases matching TRBD1. The CDR3 runs 15 residues. V lost 1 base to trimming and J lost 9 bases; unmatched junction nucleotides: 8. Germline V gene data show CDR1 as MNHNS and CDR2 as SASEGT.

The rearrangement links TRBV7-9 to TRBJ1-2, with 7 nucleotides matching TRBD1. Germline-derived CDR1 and CDR2 are SEHNR and FQNEAQ (reference sequence). This CDR3 comprises 13 residues. The V segment lost 4 bases and the J segment 4 bases; nucleotides outside the gene matches: 3. CDR3 in DNA: TGTGCCAGCAGCTCCAACAGGGGCTATGGCTACACCTTC. Translation: CASSSNRGYGYTF. Filled out from reference TRBV7-9 and TRBJ1-2, the complete variable domain reads DTGVSQNPRHKITKRGQNVTFRCDPISEHNRLYWYRQTLGQGPEFLTYFQNEAQLEKSRLLSDRFSAERPKGSFSTLEIQRTEQGDSAMYLCASSSNRGYGYTFGSGTRLTVV.